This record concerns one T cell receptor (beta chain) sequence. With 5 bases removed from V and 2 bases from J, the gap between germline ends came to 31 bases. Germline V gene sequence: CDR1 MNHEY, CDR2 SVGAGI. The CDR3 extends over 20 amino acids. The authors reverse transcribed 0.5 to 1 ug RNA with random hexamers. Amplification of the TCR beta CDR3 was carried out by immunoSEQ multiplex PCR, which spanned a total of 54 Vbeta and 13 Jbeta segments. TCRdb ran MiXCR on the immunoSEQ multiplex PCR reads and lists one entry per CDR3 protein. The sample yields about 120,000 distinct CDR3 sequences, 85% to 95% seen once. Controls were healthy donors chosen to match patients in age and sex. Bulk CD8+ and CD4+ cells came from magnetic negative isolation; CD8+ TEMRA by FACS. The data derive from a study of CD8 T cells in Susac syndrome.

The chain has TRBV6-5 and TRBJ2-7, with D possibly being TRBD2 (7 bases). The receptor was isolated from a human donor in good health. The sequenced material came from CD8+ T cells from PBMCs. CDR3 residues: CASSHFEGRRGLREPYEQYF. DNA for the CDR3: TGTGCCAGCAGTCACTTCGAGGGACGCCGGGGGCTGCGGGAGCCCTACGAGCAGTACTTC.